A selection of T cell receptor beta chains follows, all from one sample in a study of blood T cells in healthy people across ages. TCRdb reprocessed the 5' RACE reads via MiXCR and lists one record per CDR3 protein. The sample includes roughly 650,000 distinct CDR3 sequences, approximately 31% of them seen just once. The source material was blood. These receptors were obtained from a woman at least 80 years old in good health. CDR3s include the opening cysteine and the closing phenylalanine or tryptophan. A D gene is named only where the DNA matches it firmly. A clone size is listed for some rows: how often the clone was seen (once, few, many), or a class if it is expanded.

J gene: TRBJ2-2; V gene: TRBV5-1; clone size: few; D gene: TRBD1; CDR3 DNA: TGCGCCAGCAACACCGCACAGGGGCCCGGGGAGCTGTTTTTT; CDR3 protein: CASNTAQGPGELFF
J gene: TRBJ1-2; V gene: TRBV7-2; clone size: few; D gene: .; CDR3 DNA: TGTGCCAGCAGCTTATCAAGGGACCCGAGTGGCCATGGCTACACCTTC; CDR3 protein: CASSLSRDPSGHGYTF
J gene: TRBJ2-3; V gene: TRBV10-2; clone size: many; D gene: TRBD2; CDR3 DNA: TGCGCCAGCAGCTACCTTCTAGCGGGGTCTTCAGATACGCAGTATTTT; CDR3 protein: CASSYLLAGSSDTQYF
J gene: TRBJ2-7; V gene: TRBV20-1; clone size: many; D gene: .; CDR3 DNA: TGCAGTGCTAGGCCCCGGAGTTGGCAGGGAAGTGAGCAGTACTTC; CDR3 protein: CSARPRSWQGSEQYF
J gene: TRBJ2-1; V gene: TRBV7-2; clone size: many; D gene: TRBD1; CDR3 DNA: TGTGCCAGCAGCACCCCGGGACAGGGGCTGGGGGGGTCCTCCCATGAGCAGTTCTTC; CDR3 protein: CASSTPGQGLGGSSHEQFF
J gene: TRBJ2-5; V gene: TRBV7-7; clone size: once; D gene: TRBD2; CDR3 DNA: TGTGCTAGCAGCACCAATAGCGGGAATACAGAGACCCAGTACTTC; CDR3 protein: CASSTNSGNTETQYF
J gene: TRBJ1-2; V gene: TRBV12-3/TRBV12-4; clone size: .; D gene: .; CDR3 DNA: TGTGCCAGCAGTTTATCCGGTGCCAACTATGGCTACACCTTC; CDR3 protein: CASSLSGANYGYTF
J gene: TRBJ1-4; V gene: TRBV20-1; clone size: .; D gene: .; CDR3 DNA: TGCAGTGCTGGAGGGGTTACGCGTCTTGAAAAACTGTTTTTT; CDR3 protein: CSAGGVTRLEKLFF
J gene: TRBJ1-4; V gene: TRBV10-3; clone size: .; D gene: TRBD1; CDR3 DNA: TGTGCCATCAGCGATCCAGGGACAGGGGATGAAAGACTGTTTTTT; CDR3 protein: CAISDPGTGDERLFF
J gene: TRBJ2-1; V gene: TRBV20-1; clone size: .; D gene: TRBD2; CDR3 DNA: TGCAGTGCTAGAGATACACTAGCGGGGGGCTACAATGAGCAGTTCTTC; CDR3 protein: CSARDTLAGGYNEQFF
J gene: TRBJ1-5; V gene: TRBV5-1; clone size: many; D gene: .; CDR3 DNA: TGCGCCAGCAGGAGGGAAGGGGATAGCAATCAGCCCCAGCATTTT; CDR3 protein: CASRREGDSNQPQHF
J gene: TRBJ2-1; V gene: TRBV7-2; clone size: many; D gene: TRBD2; CDR3 DNA: TGTGCCAGCAGCCTTAGGGCTAGCGGGGGGGCAGGGGAGCAGTTCTTC; CDR3 protein: CASSLRASGGAGEQFF
J gene: TRBJ2-5; V gene: TRBV5-1; clone size: many; D gene: .; CDR3 DNA: TGCGCCAGCAGCTCCCCTGCAGAGACCCAGTACTTC; CDR3 protein: CASSSPAETQYF
J gene: TRBJ1-2; V gene: TRBV20-1; clone size: few; D gene: TRBD1; CDR3 DNA: TGCAGTGCCGGGACAGGACTTTACTATGGCTACACCTTC; CDR3 protein: CSAGTGLYYGYTF
J gene: TRBJ2-5; V gene: TRBV7-2; clone size: many; D gene: TRBD1; CDR3 DNA: TGTGCCAGCAGCTCCGGGACAGCCCTCCCTGCGCAAGAGACCCAGTACTTC; CDR3 protein: CASSSGTALPAQETQYF